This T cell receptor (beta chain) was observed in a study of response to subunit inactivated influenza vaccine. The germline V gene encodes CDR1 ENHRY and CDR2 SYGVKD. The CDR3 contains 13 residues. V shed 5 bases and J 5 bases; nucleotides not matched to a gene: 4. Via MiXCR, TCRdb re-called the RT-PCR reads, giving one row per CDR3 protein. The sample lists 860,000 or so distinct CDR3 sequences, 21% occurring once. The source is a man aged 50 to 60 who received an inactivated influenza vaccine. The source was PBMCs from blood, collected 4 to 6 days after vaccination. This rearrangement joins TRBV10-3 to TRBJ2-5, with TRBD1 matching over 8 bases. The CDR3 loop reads CAISPTGDETQYF. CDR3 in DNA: TGTGCCATCAGTCCGACAGGGGACGAGACCCAGTACTTC.